Listed here is a single TCR beta chain. The antigen remains undetermined. This sample stems from a study of cytomegalovirus exposure and HLA in healthy donors. V dropped 6 bases and J dropped 3 bases, with 12 bases sitting between them. Germline-derived CDR1 and CDR2 are SQVTM and ANQGSEA. CDR3 size: 12 residues. 60 Vbeta and 13 Jbeta primers were used in PCR. The protocol was immunoSEQ multiplex PCR, while the TCRdb copy is restricted to in-frame clones and leaves out a portion. This table holds tens of thousands of clones, under 80% found once. Study conclusions and caveats: Cytomegalovirus status was reportedly diagnosed by the classifier with high sensitivity and specificity.

The specimen sequenced was PBMCs. This rearrangement joins TRBV29-1 to TRBJ2-7; a possible D gene is TRBD2 (6 bases). The sequence came from a male donor in good health and CMV-seropositive. CDR3 protein: CSVRLGIYEQYF. The CDR3 DNA sequence: TGCAGCGTCCGACTAGGGATCTACGAGCAGTACTTC.